This T cell receptor beta chain was captured by sequencing in a study of blood T cell repertoires in COVID-19. About the study: The origin of the acute and convalescent COVID-19 samples was the United States, Italy and Spain. From T cells, B-cell-depleted T cells, or PBMCs came the material, which was cDNA or gDNA.

This CDR3 spans 18 amino acids. Per the germline V gene, CDR1 is MNHEY and CDR2 is SMNVEV (reference sequence). Losses at the gene ends were 4 bases for V and 0 bases for J; bases not matched to a gene: 12. Original data processing: Amplification of reference gene primers provided the estimated nucleated cell counts. Sequencing used immunoSEQ multiplex PCR; TCRdb keeps in-frame clones, though not all of them. The V and J calls and clone size were taken over from that table, and D and trimming were inferred from the DNA. The table has 100,000 to 150,000 clones, about 83% seen once. The sequencing input was peripheral blood. The V call is TRBV27, the J call TRBJ2-7, with 10 bases aligning to TRBD2. The receptor was isolated from a man aged 55 to 70 with acute or convalescent COVID-19. The CDR3 DNA follows: TGTGCCAGCAGTTCCCCGTCTAGCGGGAGCTTAAGCTCCTACGAGCAGTACTTC. Translating gives CASSSPSSGSLSSYEQYF.